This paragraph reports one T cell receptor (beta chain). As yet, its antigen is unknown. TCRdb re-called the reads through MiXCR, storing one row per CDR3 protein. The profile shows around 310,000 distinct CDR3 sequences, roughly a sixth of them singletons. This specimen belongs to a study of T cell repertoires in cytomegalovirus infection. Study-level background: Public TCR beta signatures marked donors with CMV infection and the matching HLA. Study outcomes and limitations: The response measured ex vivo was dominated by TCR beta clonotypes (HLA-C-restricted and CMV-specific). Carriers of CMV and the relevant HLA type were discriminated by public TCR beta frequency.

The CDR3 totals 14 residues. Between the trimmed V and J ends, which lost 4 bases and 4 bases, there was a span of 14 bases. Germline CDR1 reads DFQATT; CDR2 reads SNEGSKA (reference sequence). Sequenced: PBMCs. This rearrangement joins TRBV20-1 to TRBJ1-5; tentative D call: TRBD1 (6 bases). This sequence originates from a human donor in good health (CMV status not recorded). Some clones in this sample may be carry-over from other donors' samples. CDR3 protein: CSATLGQSNQPQHF. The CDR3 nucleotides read TGCAGTGCTACCCTCGGACAGAGTAATCAGCCCCAGCATTTT.